A selection of T cell receptor beta chains follows, all from one sample in a study of shared clonotypes between healthy human individuals. Clones were sequenced by immunoSEQ multiplex PCR, and TCRdb holds only the in-frame ones, with some missing. The sample contains some 790,000 clones, over 60% of which appear only once. The sequencing input was memory CD4+ T cells sorted from blood. The receptor set was obtained from a woman younger than 45 in good health. Both conserved end residues are part of each CDR3. A D gene is named only where the DNA matches it firmly. Not all rows give a size; the values are once, few, many and, for expanded clones, a class.

cdr3_length: 13; clone_size: NA; j_call: TRBJ1-4; v_call: TRBV2; d_call: NA; cdr3_nt: TGTGCCAGCAGTGAACAGCTAAATGAAAAACTGTTTTTT; cdr3_aa: CASSEQLNEKLFF
cdr3_length: 13; clone_size: few; j_call: TRBJ1-1; v_call: TRBV9; d_call: NA; cdr3_nt: TGTGCCAGCAGTGGAGGGTTGAACACTGAAGCTTTCTTT; cdr3_aa: CASSGGLNTEAFF
cdr3_length: 15; clone_size: NA; j_call: TRBJ2-1; v_call: TRBV28; d_call: NA; cdr3_nt: TGTGCCAGCAGTTTATGGGGTAGGGCGGGCAGTGAGCAGTTCTTC; cdr3_aa: CASSLWGRAGSEQFF
cdr3_length: 15; clone_size: NA; j_call: TRBJ2-7; v_call: TRBV5-4; d_call: NA; cdr3_nt: TGTGCCAGCAGTCCCGGGCAAGTCAGCTCCTACGAGCAGTACTTC; cdr3_aa: CASSPGQVSSYEQYF
cdr3_length: 16; clone_size: few; j_call: TRBJ2-7; v_call: TRBV4-2; d_call: NA; cdr3_nt: TGTGCCAGCAGCCAGGGTAGCCAGGGCCTGGGGGACGAGCAGTACTTC; cdr3_aa: CASSQGSQGLGDEQYF
cdr3_length: 13; clone_size: NA; j_call: TRBJ2-7; v_call: TRBV19; d_call: NA; cdr3_nt: TGTGCCACCACGGACGTAAATGGGTACGAGCAGTACTTC; cdr3_aa: CATTDVNGYEQYF
cdr3_length: 15; clone_size: NA; j_call: TRBJ2-1; v_call: TRBV18; d_call: NA; cdr3_nt: TGTGCCAGCTCACCAAAAGCGGCGACCCACAATGAGCAGTTCTTC; cdr3_aa: CASSPKAATHNEQFF
cdr3_length: 12; clone_size: NA; j_call: TRBJ1-1; v_call: TRBV11-2; d_call: NA; cdr3_nt: TGTGCCAGCAGTCCAATGAACACTGAAGCTTTCTTT; cdr3_aa: CASSPMNTEAFF
cdr3_length: 17; clone_size: many; j_call: TRBJ1-5; v_call: TRBV19; d_call: NA; cdr3_nt: TGTGCCAGTAGTATAGCCGGGGGGCCCTATAGCAATCAGCCCCAGCATTTT; cdr3_aa: CASSIAGGPYSNQPQHF
cdr3_length: 13; clone_size: NA; j_call: TRBJ2-7; v_call: TRBV6-5; d_call: NA; cdr3_nt: TGTGCCAGCAGTTACTCGGGGGTAGGGGAGCAGTACTTC; cdr3_aa: CASSYSGVGEQYF
cdr3_length: 14; clone_size: NA; j_call: TRBJ1-1; v_call: TRBV5-1; d_call: TRBD1; cdr3_nt: TGCGCCAGCAGCGGGGGACAGCCGGAGGGTGAAGCTTTCTTT; cdr3_aa: CASSGGQPEGEAFF
cdr3_length: 16; clone_size: NA; j_call: TRBJ1-1; v_call: TRBV18; d_call: TRBD1; cdr3_nt: TGTGCCAGCTCACCAAGGGACAGGGGGAGGATCACTGAAGCTTTCTTT; cdr3_aa: CASSPRDRGRITEAFF
cdr3_length: 15; clone_size: NA; j_call: TRBJ2-7; v_call: TRBV7-3; d_call: NA; cdr3_nt: TGTGCCAGCAGCTCCGACTTCAACCCGACATACGAGCAGTACTTC; cdr3_aa: CASSSDFNPTYEQYF
cdr3_length: 14; clone_size: NA; j_call: TRBJ2-7; v_call: TRBV2; d_call: NA; cdr3_nt: TGTGCCAGCAGGCGCGGGCCGAGCTCCTACGAGCAGTACTTC; cdr3_aa: CASRRGPSSYEQYF
cdr3_length: 11; clone_size: NA; j_call: TRBJ2-7; v_call: TRBV6-1; d_call: NA; cdr3_nt: TGTGCCAGCGGTTTAATCTACGAGCAGTACTTC; cdr3_aa: CASGLIYEQYF
cdr3_length: 18; clone_size: NA; j_call: TRBJ2-5; v_call: TRBV4-2; d_call: TRBD2; cdr3_nt: TGTGCCAGCAGCCAAGAGGGCGGGAGAGCCGGGCTTCAAGAGACCCAGTACTTC; cdr3_aa: CASSQEGGRAGLQETQYF
cdr3_length: 13; clone_size: NA; j_call: TRBJ1-1; v_call: TRBV6-1; d_call: NA; cdr3_nt: TGTGCCAGCAGCGCAACAGTACTCACTGAAGCTTTCTTT; cdr3_aa: CASSATVLTEAFF
cdr3_length: 12; clone_size: NA; j_call: TRBJ1-1; v_call: TRBV2; d_call: NA; cdr3_nt: TGTGCCAGCAGTGATCCGGACACTGAAGCTTTCTTT; cdr3_aa: CASSDPDTEAFF
cdr3_length: 12; clone_size: once; j_call: TRBJ1-2; v_call: TRBV28; d_call: NA; cdr3_nt: TGTGCCAGCAGTGACAAGGGGAGAGGCTACACCTTC; cdr3_aa: CASSDKGRGYTF
cdr3_length: 14; clone_size: NA; j_call: TRBJ2-3; v_call: TRBV14; d_call: NA; cdr3_nt: TGTGCCAGCAGCGTACTAGGGACCACAGATACGCAGTATTTT; cdr3_aa: CASSVLGTTDTQYF
cdr3_length: 19; clone_size: NA; j_call: TRBJ2-3; v_call: TRBV28; d_call: TRBD2; cdr3_nt: TGTGCCAGCAGTTTATCCCTCCCCGGGACTAGCGGGAGGACAGATACGCAGTATTTT; cdr3_aa: CASSLSLPGTSGRTDTQYF
cdr3_length: 13; clone_size: NA; j_call: TRBJ1-2; v_call: TRBV2; d_call: NA; cdr3_nt: TGTGCCAGCCCCGACACGGCGGTGGAAGGCTACACCTTC; cdr3_aa: CASPDTAVEGYTF
cdr3_length: 14; clone_size: NA; j_call: TRBJ1-1; v_call: TRBV7-9; d_call: NA; cdr3_nt: TGTGCCAGCACCCCTCGGGCCCAGGGAACTGAAGCTTTCTTT; cdr3_aa: CASTPRAQGTEAFF
cdr3_length: 17; clone_size: few; j_call: TRBJ1-4; v_call: TRBV4-2; d_call: NA; cdr3_nt: TGTGCCAGCAGCCCCGGCTGGGACGGGGCAACTAATGAAAAACTGTTTTTT; cdr3_aa: CASSPGWDGATNEKLFF
cdr3_length: 12; clone_size: NA; j_call: TRBJ1-2; v_call: TRBV4-1; d_call: NA; cdr3_nt: TGCGCCAGCAGCCAAGTGTCGGGTGTGCACACCTTC; cdr3_aa: CASSQVSGVHTF
cdr3_length: 18; clone_size: NA; j_call: TRBJ1-5; v_call: TRBV28; d_call: TRBD1; cdr3_nt: TGTGCCAGCAGTTCACGACGGGACAGACCACTTAGCAATCAGCCCCAGCATTTT; cdr3_aa: CASSSRRDRPLSNQPQHF
cdr3_length: 14; clone_size: NA; j_call: TRBJ2-2; v_call: TRBV6-5; d_call: NA; cdr3_nt: TGTGCCAGCAGGGGAGCCCAGGGGCCCGGGGAGCTGTTTTTT; cdr3_aa: CASRGAQGPGELFF
cdr3_length: 13; clone_size: NA; j_call: TRBJ2-5; v_call: TRBV10-3; d_call: TRBD1; cdr3_nt: TGTGCCATCAGTGGACAGGGGGGAGAGACCCAGTACTTC; cdr3_aa: CAISGQGGETQYF
cdr3_length: 15; clone_size: NA; j_call: TRBJ2-7; v_call: TRBV4-1; d_call: NA; cdr3_nt: TGCGCCAGCAGCCAAATAGGTCGCGCTTTCCACGAGCAGTACTTC; cdr3_aa: CASSQIGRAFHEQYF
cdr3_length: 16; clone_size: NA; j_call: TRBJ2-7; v_call: TRBV7-2; d_call: TRBD2; cdr3_nt: TGTGCCAGCAGCCCGTACCGGCGGGGGGGGTCCTACGAGCAGTACTTC; cdr3_aa: CASSPYRRGGSYEQYF
cdr3_length: 16; clone_size: NA; j_call: TRBJ1-5; v_call: TRBV18; d_call: TRBD1; cdr3_nt: TGTGCCAGCTCACCAGCGGCAGGGGGGAGTATTCAGCCCCAGCATTTT; cdr3_aa: CASSPAAGGSIQPQHF
cdr3_length: 16; clone_size: NA; j_call: TRBJ1-5; v_call: TRBV6-1; d_call: NA; cdr3_nt: TGTGCCAGCAGTGTTGGACTGGGGTCTGGCAATCAGCCCCAGCATTTT; cdr3_aa: CASSVGLGSGNQPQHF
cdr3_length: 16; clone_size: many; j_call: TRBJ2-6; v_call: TRBV2; d_call: NA; cdr3_nt: TGTGCCAGCAGTTTACGACAGCTCTCTGGGGCCAACGTCCTGACTTTC; cdr3_aa: CASSLRQLSGANVLTF
cdr3_length: 15; clone_size: NA; j_call: TRBJ2-1; v_call: TRBV5-1; d_call: NA; cdr3_nt: TGCGCCAGCAGCCAGGGCAAGGAGGGACACAATGAGCAGTTCTTC; cdr3_aa: CASSQGKEGHNEQFF
cdr3_length: 15; clone_size: NA; j_call: TRBJ2-2; v_call: TRBV7-2; d_call: TRBD2; cdr3_nt: TGTGCCAGCAGCCTGAGACTAGCAGTTGGGGGGGAGCTGTTTTTT; cdr3_aa: CASSLRLAVGGELFF
cdr3_length: 17; clone_size: NA; j_call: TRBJ1-2; v_call: TRBV19; d_call: TRBD1; cdr3_nt: TGTGCCAGTAGTATTTGGGGACAGGGCTCCTCCTTCTATGGCTACACCTTC; cdr3_aa: CASSIWGQGSSFYGYTF
cdr3_length: 17; clone_size: NA; j_call: TRBJ2-7; v_call: TRBV4-1; d_call: NA; cdr3_nt: TGCGCCAGCAGCCAACCATCGGGCGGGACGCCGGGGAACGAGCAGTACTTC; cdr3_aa: CASSQPSGGTPGNEQYF